This TCR beta chain came from a study of regulatory T cells in long-lasting Graves disease (dated by TCRdb to about 2021). Study-wide context: Newly diagnosed Graves' disease patients had taken antithyroid drugs for less than 3 months. Peripheral blood TCR sequencing and RNA sequencing compared persistent Graves' disease patients with newly diagnosed Graves' disease patients. A total of 35 or so samples underwent TCR sequencing: around 13 from persistent and some 20 from newly diagnosed Graves' disease patients. The study was registered as a clinical trial and conducted in China. Beyond this particular receptor, the publication reports: The small sample size was acknowledged by the authors as a limitation that may reduce accuracy. Sequencing and analysis were limited to the TCR beta chain. The study examined only peripheral blood because the primary lesion, thyroid tissue, could not be accessed. Lower TCR Shannon entropy and fewer highly expanded clones were observed in persistent Graves' disease patients than in newly diagnosed patients, which suggested clonal expansion. Patients with persistent disease shared more public clonotypes (around 2,500) than newly diagnosed patients did (around 930).

The intended sense of this specimen's time point label: newly diagnosed GD, antithyroid drugs for less than 3 months. RNA was extracted from PBMCs in TRIzol for both TCR sequencing and RNA sequencing. The diagnosis of Graves' disease followed American Thyroid Association guidelines. Patients were recruited from an endocrinology department in Xi'an, China. From each patient, 7.5 to 9.5 milliliters of peripheral blood was collected into an EDTA anticoagulant tube. Ficoll Paque Plus density gradient separation was used to isolate PBMCs, and no further T cell sorting was done. An Agilent 2100 Bioanalyzer and agarose gel were used to check RNA quality, and a NanoDrop 2000 was used to measure RNA concentration. The library came from multiplex PCR. TCRdb lists the instrument as Illumina HiSeq 4000. CDR3 regions were amplified by Arm-PCR with iRepertoire HTBI primers to construct TCR beta libraries. Gel purification was performed on PCR products prior to sequencing. For the original study's pipeline: Gene usage analysis of CDR3 amino acid clonotypes used the approximately 62 TRBV and some 13 TRBJ segments found across samples. COPE and FqMerger were used to merge filtered high-quality paired reads into contigs. Contigs were aligned with BLAST to IMGT TRBV, TRBD and TRBJ reference genes, and CDR3 was defined per IMGT. Clonotypes above 0.1% frequency were classified as highly expanded clones. Repertoire diversity was measured by Shannon entropy, and V-J evenness by the Gini coefficient. A clonotype was considered public if more than one individual shared it. In-frame beta chains were kept once TCRdb had trimmed the public reads at Q25 with fastp and called clones with MiXCR. Each entry merges the rows of one CDR3 protein and shows their most common DNA and genes. TCRdb's processing, not the authors' own work, is the source of the V and J calls. The table for this sample lists a few hundred thousand distinct CDR3 sequences; about 18% of them were counted only once. The ten top clones hold roughly a fifth of the sample.

This clonotype was observed many times. The antigen it binds to is not known. No per-base quality is available; no much larger clone lies one base away. Sample: peripheral blood mononuclear cells (PBMCs), taken at new diagnosis, from a patient treated with antithyroid drugs. This sequence originates from a female donor with Graves disease.

The CDR3 region reads CASSEGLAGGETQYF. The nucleotides are TGTGCCAGCAGTGAGGGGCTAGCGGGAGGAGAGACCCAGTACTTC. The rearranged segments are TRBV2 and TRBJ2-5; 11 central nucleotides agree with TRBD2. From a lookup of the germline V gene, CDR1 and CDR2 are SNHLY and FYNNEI. From cysteine to phenylalanine, the CDR3 is 15 amino acids long. Just the 45-base CDR3 DNA is kept, in frame starting at base 1. Trimmed from V: 3 bases; trimmed from J: 4 bases; junction bases lacking a gene match: 4. The reference TRBV2 and TRBJ2-5 proteins fill in what lies around the CDR3, so the full variable domain reads EPEVTQTPSHQVTQMGQEVILRCVPISNHLYFYWYRQILGQKVEFLVSFYNNEISEKSEIFDDQFSVERPDGSNFTLKIRSTKLEDSAMYFCASSEGLAGGETQYFGPGTRLLVL.